This entry lists 22 T cell receptor beta chains sequenced from one sample in a study of blood T cell repertoires in COVID-19. TCRdb keeps only in-frame clones here, not all; method: immunoSEQ multiplex PCR. The table lists 300,000 to 450,000 clones, 75% to 90% of them singletons. Sequenced material: peripheral blood. The receptor set was obtained from a woman aged 18-29 years with acute or convalescent COVID-19.

This sequence joins TRBV28 and TRBJ2-1; perhaps TRBD2 as D (6 bases). The CDR3 runs 14 residues. Germline CDR1 reads MDHEN; CDR2 reads SYDVKM. V was trimmed by 7 bases and J by 6 bases, leaving 16 bases between them. The CDR3 DNA follows: TGTGCCAGCACCGGGGCGGGGATCGGCAATGAGCAGTTCTTC. Translating it yields CASTGAGIGNEQFF.

The chain combines TRBV28 with TRBJ2-1; 12 nucleotides line up with TRBD2. V was pared by 6 bases and J by 2 bases, with 2 bases of the junction left unmatched. Germline loops: CDR1 MDHEN, CDR2 SYDVKM. The length of the CDR3 is 15 residues. Here the CDR3 reads CASSTSGRTYNEQFF. In DNA, the CDR3 is TGTGCCAGCAGCACTAGCGGGAGGACCTACAATGAGCAGTTCTTC.

The V gene is TRBV19, the J gene TRBJ2-2, with 16 bases matching TRBD2. The V segment lost 6 bases and the J segment 6 bases; nucleotides outside the gene matches: 4. Germline CDR1 and CDR2: LNHDA and SQIVND (reference sequence). The CDR3 has 16 residues. CDR3 amino acids: CASRLGTSGRAGELFF. CDR3 bases: TGTGCCAGTAGACTAGGGACTAGCGGGAGGGCCGGGGAGCTGTTTTTT. Variable domain in full (rest from reference TRBV19 and TRBJ2-2): DGGITQSPKYLFRKEGQNVTLSCEQNLNHDAMYWYRQDPGQGLRLIYYSQIVNDFQKGDIAEGYSVSREKKESFPLTVTSAQKNPTAFYLCASRLGTSGRAGELFFGEGSRLTVL.

A single count supports this clone. The chain recombines TRBV5-1 with TRBJ2-7; 8 nucleotides agree with TRBD1. This CDR3 has 15 residues. Germline values: CDR1 SGHRS, CDR2 YFSETQ. The J segment lost 0 bases and the V segment lost 1 base, leaving 3 bases of the junction unmatched. The CDR3 loop reads CASSLRQGASYEQYF. CDR3 nucleotides: TGCGCCAGCAGCTTGAGGCAGGGGGCCTCCTACGAGCAGTACTTC.

This chain joins TRBV11-2 and TRBJ1-4; D gene uncertain. V shed 7 bases and J shed 3 bases, with 15 bases lying between them. Germline-derived CDR1 and CDR2 are SGHAT and FQNNGV. This CDR3 is built from 15 residues. CDR3 in DNA: TGTGCCAGCACCATGGGAGGGAGGCCTAATGAAAAACTGTTTTTT. It codes for CASTMGGRPNEKLFF.

This clone was seen once. This sequence joins TRBV29-1 and TRBJ2-1; D is uncertain. The length of the CDR3 is 12 residues. Germline V gene lookup returns CDR1 SQVTM and CDR2 ANQGSEA. Trimming shortened V by 3 bases and J by 10 bases, and 13 bases separated the two germline ends. This CDR3 is CSVDTTLREQFF. In DNA form, the CDR3 reads TGCAGCGTTGACACCACCCTGCGCGAGCAGTTCTTC.

This clone was seen more than once but under ten times. The V and J genes are TRBV5-1 and TRBJ2-7, with a possible D match to TRBD2 (6 bases). The V end was cut by 0 bases, the J end by 3 bases, with 13 bases between. CDR3 size: 15 residues. In germline, CDR1 is SGHRS, CDR2 YFSETQ. CDR3 protein: CASSLGLAGLYEQYF. The CDR3 nucleotides read TGCGCCAGCAGCTTGGGGCTCGCGGGACTCTACGAGCAGTACTTC.

This clone was observed once. The genes are TRBV24-1 and TRBJ2-7; unclear D gene. Trimming removed 2 bases from V and 3 bases from J, with 7 bases in between. Germline-derived CDR1 and CDR2 are KGHDR and SFDVKD. CDR3 length: 13 amino acids. The CDR3 nucleotides are TGTGCCACCAGTGATTCCACTATCTACGAGCAGTACTTC. Translating it yields CATSDSTIYEQYF.

In this sample, this clone turned up a few times. The CDR3 bases are TGTGCCAGCAGCCACCGGGACGAGCAGTACTTC. It specifies CASSHRDEQYF. The rearrangement joins TRBV7-9 to TRBJ2-7, with D hard to call. Germline CDR1 SEHNR, CDR2 FQNEAQ (reference sequence). The CDR3 runs to 11 residues. The germline V and J ends were trimmed by 5 bases and 5 bases, with 7 bases remaining between them.

V is TRBV6-5 and J is TRBJ2-7, with TRBD2 as a possible D gene (6 bases). The ends were cut back, 6 bases at V and 2 bases at J, with 14 bases in the middle. Germline assignment: CDR1 MNHEY and CDR2 SVGAGI. CDR3 length equals 14 residues. This CDR3 is CASSARGNTYEQYF. The CDR3 nucleotides read TGTGCCAGCAGCGCCCGGGGGAACACCTACGAGCAGTACTTC.

The CDR3 loop is CSVGGRVHTDTQYF. DNA for the CDR3: TGCAGCGTTGGAGGCAGGGTTCACACAGATACGCAGTATTTT. The V gene is TRBV29-1, the J gene TRBJ2-3; D might be TRBD1 (5 bases). There are 14 residues in the CDR3. V dropped 4 bases and J dropped 2 bases, with 13 bases sitting between them. Germline assignment: CDR1 SQVTM and CDR2 ANQGSEA.

The chain links TRBV7-3 to TRBJ2-7, with 7 bases that match TRBD2. CDR1 is SGHTA and CDR2 is FQGTGA in the germline V gene. V lost 1 base and J lost 1; bases outside the gene matches: 4. This CDR3 comprises 15 residues. CDR3 DNA: TGTGCCAGCAGCTTAAATGGGGGGGAGTCCTACGAGCAGTACTTC. Amino acids: CASSLNGGESYEQYF.

The chain has TRBV11-2 and TRBJ1-2, with a possible D match to TRBD1 (5 bases). CDR1 and CDR2 from the germline V gene are SGHAT and FQNNGV. The germline V and J ends were trimmed by 5 bases and 0 bases, with 10 bases remaining between them. CDR3 length: 14 residues. The CDR3 loop is CASSAREANYGYTF. CDR3 coding DNA: TGTGCCAGCAGCGCCAGGGAAGCTAACTATGGCTACACCTTC.

The chain uses TRBV9 and TRBJ1-4, with D perhaps matching TRBD1 (6 bases). Germline loops: CDR1 SGDLS, CDR2 YYNGEE. The ends were cut back, 2 bases at V and 10 bases at J, with 12 bases in the middle. This CDR3 has 13 residues. This CDR3 reads CASSVDREGKLFF. In nucleotides, the CDR3 is TGTGCCAGCAGCGTGGACAGAGAGGGAAAACTGTTTTTT.

V usage is TRBV18 and J usage is TRBJ1-1; TRBD1 might be the D (5 bases). This CDR3 contains 16 residues. Per germline, CDR1 KGHSH and CDR2 LQKENI. V dropped 2 bases and J dropped 7 bases, with 20 bases sitting between them. Here the CDR3 DNA reads TGTGCCAGCTCACCAAGGGGCAAGGGGAGCGGGGGTGAAGCTTTCTTT. It codes for CASSPRGKGSGGEAFF. Combining the CDR3 with reference TRBV18 and TRBJ1-1 gives the whole variable domain NAGVMQNPRHLVRRRGQEARLRCSPMKGHSHVYWYRQLPEEGLKFMVYLQKENIIDESGMPKERFSAEFPKEGPSILRIQQVVRGDSAAYFCASSPRGKGSGGEAFFGQGTRLTVV.

The chain joins TRBV6-5 to TRBJ1-1; D is uncertain. Germline V CDR1 and CDR2: MNHEY, SVGAGI. The CDR3 sequence is 14 residues long. Trimming cost V 2 bases and J 5 bases, with 12 bases left between them. The chain's CDR3 is CASSYGGVGTEAFF. The CDR3 coding sequence is TGTGCCAGCAGTTACGGCGGGGTCGGGACTGAAGCTTTCTTT.

J is TRBJ1-1 and V is TRBV29-1; D gene ambiguous. Trimming took off 4 bases at V and 1 base at J, with 13 bases between the two ends. The CDR3 totals 14 residues. CDR1 SQVTM and CDR2 ANQGSEA come from the germline V gene. CDR3: CSVARAEGNTEAFF. The CDR3, as DNA: TGCAGCGTTGCAAGGGCCGAGGGGAACACTGAAGCTTTCTTT.

J is TRBJ2-2 and V is TRBV28; D is unclear. Per the germline V gene, CDR1 is MDHEN and CDR2 is SYDVKM. The CDR3 contains 15 residues. Trimming took off 3 bases at V and 4 bases at J, with 12 bases between the two ends. The CDR3 DNA sequence: TGTGCCAGCAGTTTCCCTAGACTGACCACCGGGGAGCTGTTTTTT. Translating gives CASSFPRLTTGELFF. Full variable domain (remainder filled in from reference TRBV28 and TRBJ2-2): DVKVTQSSRYLVKRTGEKVFLECVQDMDHENMFWYRQDPGLGLRLIYFSYDVKMKEKGDIPEGYSVSREKKERFSLILESASTNQTSMYLCASSFPRLTTGELFFGEGSRLTVL.

This sequence joins TRBV19 and TRBJ1-5, with D possibly being TRBD1 (6 bases). Trimming pared 4 bases from V and 5 bases from J, leaving 12 bases between. CDR3 length equals 14 residues. Per the germline V gene, CDR1 is LNHDA and CDR2 is SQIVND (reference sequence). CDR3 amino acids: CASSSYNRDQPQHF. The CDR3 nucleotides are TGTGCCAGTAGTAGCTACAACAGGGATCAGCCCCAGCATTTT. The variable domain in full, completed from reference TRBV19 and TRBJ1-5, reads DGGITQSPKYLFRKEGQNVTLSCEQNLNHDAMYWYRQDPGQGLRLIYYSQIVNDFQKGDIAEGYSVSREKKESFPLTVTSAQKNPTAFYLCASSSYNRDQPQHFGDGTRLSIL.

The CDR3 bases are TGTGCCAGCAGCAAAGCGGGGAGGGAGTGTGGTGGCTACACCTTC. Translation: CASSKAGRECGGYTF. The chain links TRBV21-1 to TRBJ1-2. TRBV21-1 is assigned pseudogene status. The CDR3 covers 15 residues.

This chain joins TRBV6-5 and TRBJ1-6, with a tentative D call TRBD1 (6 bases). V dropped 5 bases and J dropped 6 bases, with 14 bases sitting between them. Germline CDR1 is MNHEY and CDR2 is SVGAGI. The CDR3 extends over 15 amino acids. The CDR3 coding sequence is TGTGCCAGCAGTATCCTAGGACAGACTAATTCACCCCTCCACTTT. It yields the protein CASSILGQTNSPLHF.

This clone occurred a few times. The chain couples TRBV4-2 to TRBJ2-1; the D gene is possibly TRBD2 (5 bases). With 2 bases removed from V and 1 base from J, the gap between germline ends came to 15 bases. CDR3 size: 17 residues. Per germline, CDR1 LGHNA and CDR2 YNFKEQ. CDR3 residues: CASSQSVQRGSYNEQFF. The CDR3 DNA reads as TGTGCCAGCAGCCAATCGGTCCAACGGGGATCCTACAATGAGCAGTTCTTC.